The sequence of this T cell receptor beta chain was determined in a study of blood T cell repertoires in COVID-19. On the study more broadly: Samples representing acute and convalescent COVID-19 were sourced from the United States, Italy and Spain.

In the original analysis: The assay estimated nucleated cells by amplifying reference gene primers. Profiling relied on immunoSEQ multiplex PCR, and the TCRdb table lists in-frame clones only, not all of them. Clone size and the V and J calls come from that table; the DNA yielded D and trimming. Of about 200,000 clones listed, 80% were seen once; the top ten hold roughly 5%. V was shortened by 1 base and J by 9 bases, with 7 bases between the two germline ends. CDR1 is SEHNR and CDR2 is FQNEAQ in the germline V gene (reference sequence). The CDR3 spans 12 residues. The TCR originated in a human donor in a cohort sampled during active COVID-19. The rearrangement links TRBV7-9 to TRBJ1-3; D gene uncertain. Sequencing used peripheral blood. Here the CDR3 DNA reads TGTGCCAGCAGCTTAGGGGAGATCACCATATATTTT. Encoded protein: CASSLGEITIYF.